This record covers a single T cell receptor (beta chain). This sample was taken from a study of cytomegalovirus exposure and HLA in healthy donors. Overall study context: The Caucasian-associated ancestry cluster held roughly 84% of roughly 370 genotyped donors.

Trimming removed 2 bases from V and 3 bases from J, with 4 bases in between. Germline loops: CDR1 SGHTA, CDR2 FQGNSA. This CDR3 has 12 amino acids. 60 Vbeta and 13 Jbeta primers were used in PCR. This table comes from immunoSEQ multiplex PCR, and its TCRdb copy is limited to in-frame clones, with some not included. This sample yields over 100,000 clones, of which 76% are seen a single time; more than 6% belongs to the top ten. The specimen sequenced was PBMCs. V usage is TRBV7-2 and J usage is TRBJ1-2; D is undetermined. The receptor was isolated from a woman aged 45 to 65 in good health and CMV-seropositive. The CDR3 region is CASSLTDYGYTF. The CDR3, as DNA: TGTGCCAGCAGCTTAACGGACTATGGCTACACCTTC.